This T cell receptor (beta chain) was captured by sequencing in a study of technical replicates of blood from a few donors. The CDR3 sequence is 13 residues long. Trimming stripped 10 bases from V and 0 bases from J, with 13 bases between. Germline lookup yields CDR1 SGHVS and CDR2 FNYEAQ. Profiled with immunoSEQ multiplex PCR; TCRdb holds only in-frame clones, not every one. The table lists about 70,000 clones, over 95% of them singletons. The sequencing sample was made of T cells isolated from PBMCs. V usage is TRBV7-6 and J usage is TRBJ2-7; D may be TRBD2 (5 bases). This receptor was identified in a human donor in good health. The CDR3 region has the DNA TGTGCCACCAGGACTGCCGGCTCCTACGAGCAGTACTTC. Translated, it gives CATRTAGSYEQYF.